This paragraph covers one T cell receptor (beta chain) sequence. TCRdb's table, derived via immunoSEQ multiplex PCR, lists solely in-frame clones and lacks some. The profile shows about 190,000 clones, roughly 86% of them singletons. The V gene end was trimmed by 8 bases and the J gene end by 4 bases; junction bases not matched to a gene: 3. The CDR3 runs to 13 residues. Germline values: CDR1 SNHLY, CDR2 FYNNEI. This entry comes from a study of blood T cell repertoires in COVID-19. Sequencing input: peripheral blood. V gene TRBV2 combines with J gene TRBJ2-3; 10 positions match TRBD2. The sequence was obtained from a woman in her 70s with active or convalescent COVID-19. The CDR3 DNA reads as TGTGCCAGCGCTAGCGGGAGTTCAGATACGCAGTATTTT. As protein: CASASGSSDTQYF.